The clone carrying this T cell receptor beta chain has only one observation. Time point described: pretreatment peripheral blood. These data belong to a study of PD-L1 blockade in urothelial cancer. The germline V gene has CDR1 SGHTA and CDR2 FQGNSA. The CDR3 contains 13 residues. The ends were cut back, 5 bases at V and 7 bases at J, with 14 bases in the middle. Data came from immunoSEQ multiplex PCR; TCRdb stores just in-frame clones and leaves some out. In the table there are some 45,000 clones, around 82% of which are singletons. This sequence joins TRBV7-2 and TRBJ1-2; possible D gene TRBD1, 5 bases. The sequencing here drew on PBMCs, taken around atezolizumab (anti-PD-L1) treatment. This clonotype originated in a man aged 60 to 69 with urothelial cancer. The CDR3: CASSARGFGGYTF. CDR3 in DNA: TGTGCCAGCAGCGCTCGGGGGTTTGGTGGCTACACCTTC. Full variable domain (rest looked up from reference TRBV7-2 and TRBJ1-2): GAGVSQSPSNKVTEKGKDVELRCDPISGHTALYWYRQSLGQGLEFLIYFQGNSAPDKSGLPSDRFSAERTGGSVSTLTIQRTQQEDSAVYLCASSARGFGGYTFGSGTRLTVV.